This paragraph covers one TCR beta chain sequence. Its specificity is not known. On cycle 4 day 1 and cycle 7 day 1, as well as at baseline, blood was sampled. The record originates from a study of OX40 agonist ivuxolimab in advanced cancers. Between the trimmed V and J ends, which lost 0 bases and 1 base, there was a span of 10 bases. The CDR3 spans 16 residues. The V gene's germline CDR1 is MGHRA and CDR2 YSYEKL. Method: immunoSEQ multiplex PCR; TCRdb's copy keeps in-frame clones and lacks some. The sample consists of over 55,000 clones, around 84% of them appearing once. General study results and limits: At doses 0.1 to 3.0 mg/kg, CD4+ and CD8+ clones expanded.

The clonotype comes from an adult with an advanced solid tumor such as melanoma, head and neck, liver or kidney cancer. This chain uses TRBV4-1 with TRBJ1-3, with D perhaps TRBD1 (6 bases). Sequenced material: CD4+ or CD8+ T cells sorted from blood, taken in a trial of the OX40 agonist ivuxolimab. CDR3 sequence (DNA): TGCGCCAGCAGCCAAGATATAACAGGGTCTGGAAACACCATATATTTT. Amino acid sequence: CASSQDITGSGNTIYF.